Presented here are 30 T cell receptor beta chains from one specimen sequenced in a study of blood T cell repertoires in COVID-19. Clones were sequenced by immunoSEQ multiplex PCR, and TCRdb holds only the in-frame ones, with some missing. The table has 150,000 to 200,000 clones, around nine tenths seen once. Sequencing was done on a sample of peripheral blood. Receptors originate from a human donor in a cohort sampled during active COVID-19.

The rearrangement joins TRBV5-6 to TRBJ2-7, with TRBD1 matching 11 bases. This CDR3 is built from 16 residues. V lost 3 bases and J lost 3; bases outside the gene matches: 8. Looked up from germline, CDR1 is SGHDT and CDR2 is YYEEEE. CDR3 protein: CASSWPGQGVGYEQYF. CDR3 in DNA: TGTGCCAGCAGCTGGCCGGGACAGGGGGTTGGCTACGAGCAGTACTTC.

This clone was counted a single time. V is TRBV19 and J is TRBJ2-7; TRBD2 matches 8 bases. Germline V lookup: CDR1 LNHDA, CDR2 SQIVND (reference sequence). V was pared by 6 bases and J by 5 bases, with 12 bases of the junction left unmatched. There are 15 residues in the CDR3. The CDR3 nucleotides are TGTGCCAGTAGCCCTCCGGGACTAGTGGCCCACGAGCAGTACTTC. As protein: CASSPPGLVAHEQYF. The full variable domain, rest sourced from reference TRBV19 and TRBJ2-7, is DGGITQSPKYLFRKEGQNVTLSCEQNLNHDAMYWYRQDPGQGLRLIYYSQIVNDFQKGDIAEGYSVSREKKESFPLTVTSAQKNPTAFYLCASSPPGLVAHEQYFGPGTRLTVT.

The V call is TRBV6-5, the J call TRBJ2-2; D not resolved. CDR3 length equals 13 residues. CDR1 and CDR2 (germline): MNHEY, SVGAGI. V lost 8 bases, J lost 6 bases, and 13 bases lay in between. CDR3: CASVGRMAGELFF. The CDR3 nucleotides read TGTGCCAGCGTGGGCAGGATGGCCGGGGAGCTGTTTTTT.

This chain joins TRBV9 and TRBJ1-1; no clear D. CDR3 size: 13 residues. Per germline, CDR1 SGDLS and CDR2 YYNGEE. V dropped 4 bases and J dropped 0 bases, with 7 bases sitting between them. CDR3 residues: CASSPRLNTEAFF. In nucleotides, the CDR3 is TGTGCCAGCAGCCCCCGTTTGAACACTGAAGCTTTCTTT.

The chain carries TRBV13 and TRBJ2-3, with D possibly being TRBD1 (6 bases). The CDR3 is 14 residues long. Germline CDR1 is PRHDT and CDR2 is FYEKMQ (reference sequence). The germline V and J ends were trimmed by 6 bases and 0 bases, with 10 bases remaining between them. Here the CDR3 DNA reads TGTGCCAGCAGTTGGGGGCCGAGCACAGATACGCAGTATTTT. This translates into CASSWGPSTDTQYF. Looking up the rest from reference TRBV13 and TRBJ2-3 gives the full variable domain: AAGVIQSPRHLIKEKRETATLKCYPIPRHDTVYWYQQGPGQDPQFLISFYEKMQSDKGSIPDRFSAQQFSDYHSELNMSSLELGDSALYFCASSWGPSTDTQYFGPGTRLTVL.

The CDR3 DNA sequence: TGCGCCAGCAGCCAAGGAACCCTAACAGCGGCCTATGGCTACACCTTC. Its translation: CASSQGTLTAAYGYTF. The chain employs TRBV4-3 and TRBJ1-2, with no clear D. Trimming removed 1 base at V and 4 bases at J, with 16 bases between. The CDR3 has 16 amino acids. Germline loops: CDR1 LGHNA, CDR2 YSLEER.

The V and J genes are TRBV6-5 and TRBJ2-7; D not resolved. Germline-derived CDR1 and CDR2 are MNHEY and SVGAGI. Trimming shortened V by 2 bases and J by 2 bases, and 13 bases separated the two germline ends. This CDR3 is built from 15 residues. The CDR3 nucleotides are TGTGCCAGCAGTTACACGCGAGGAGCAGCCTACGAGCAGTACTTC. This translates into CASSYTRGAAYEQYF.

On this clone: The same CDR3 also results from other DNA sequences found in this sample. The J gene is TRBJ1-2, the V gene TRBV5-5, with TRBD1 as a possible D gene (5 bases). Between the trimmed V and J ends, which lost 4 bases and 0 bases, there was a span of 13 bases. Germline V lookup: CDR1 SGHKS, CDR2 YYEKEE (reference sequence). CDR3 length: 15 amino acids. DNA for the CDR3: TGTGCCAGCAGCCCGGGTGGGGGGACTAACTATGGCTACACCTTC. Its translation: CASSPGGGTNYGYTF.

Concerning this clone: Distinct nucleotide sequences in the sample also encode this CDR3. The chain recombines TRBV7-9 with TRBJ1-1; 7 positions match TRBD1. This CDR3 is 14 amino acids long. V gave up 1 base and J gave up 8 bases; unmatched junction bases: 7. CDR1 SEHNR and CDR2 FQNEAQ come from the germline V gene (reference sequence). The CDR3 DNA is TGTGCCAGCAGCTTAGGCCCAGGGGGGCCCGAAGCTTTCTTT. It yields the protein CASSLGPGGPEAFF.

This chain uses TRBV12-5 with TRBJ1-1; TRBD1 agrees at 7 bases. Germline V CDR1 and CDR2: LGHNT, FRNRAP. CDR3 length equals 13 residues. V was pared by 7 bases and J by 1 base, with 3 bases of the junction left unmatched. For the CDR3, the DNA is TGTGCTAGTGCCCAGGGGGGGAACACTGAAGCTTTCTTT. Translation: CASAQGGNTEAFF.

This sequence joins TRBV7-9 and TRBJ2-3, with TRBD2 as a possible D gene (5 bases). The CDR3 covers 16 residues. Trimming took 5 bases from V and 1 from J, leaving 16 bases between them. Per the germline V gene, CDR1 is SEHNR and CDR2 is FQNEAQ (reference sequence). For the CDR3, the DNA is TGTGCCAGCAGCCTAAGACGGGATTTGGGCACAGATACGCAGTATTTT. Protein sequence: CASSLRRDLGTDTQYF.

The CDR3 DNA reads as TGTGCCAGTAGTTTCGGGATGTACTACAATGAGCAGTTCTTC. Its protein product is CASSFGMYYNEQFF. This chain uses TRBV19 with TRBJ2-1; D perhaps matches TRBD2 (5 bases). The ends were cut back, 5 bases at V and 3 bases at J, with 11 bases in the middle. The CDR3 length is 14 residues. Germline CDR1 is LNHDA and CDR2 is SQIVND (reference sequence). Full variable domain (missing parts from reference TRBV19 and TRBJ2-1): DGGITQSPKYLFRKEGQNVTLSCEQNLNHDAMYWYRQDPGQGLRLIYYSQIVNDFQKGDIAEGYSVSREKKESFPLTVTSAQKNPTAFYLCASSFGMYYNEQFFGPGTRLTVL.

The J gene is TRBJ2-1, the V gene TRBV6-4; perhaps TRBD1 as D (6 bases). V was clipped by 0 bases and J by 7 bases, with 22 bases between them. The CDR3 covers 18 residues. Germline CDR1 is MRHNA and CDR2 is SNTAGT. CDR3 in DNA: TGTGCCAGCAGTGACTCGAGGGTGGGGGCAGGTACGGGAAATGAGCAGTTCTTC. It codes for CASSDSRVGAGTGNEQFF.

V and J are TRBV19 and TRBJ1-4; 8 nucleotides agree with TRBD1. Per germline, CDR1 LNHDA and CDR2 SQIVND (reference sequence). Trimming took 6 bases from V and 5 from J; bases not matched to a gene: 5. This CDR3 has 14 residues. The CDR3 nucleotides are TGTGCCAGTAGCAACAGGGGGACCAATGAAAAACTGTTTTTT. Protein: CASSNRGTNEKLFF.

The chain uses TRBV19 and TRBJ1-2, with 12 bases lining up with TRBD1. The J segment lost 2 bases and the V segment lost 3 bases, leaving 7 bases of the junction unmatched. CDR3 size: 17 residues. Germline values: CDR1 LNHDA, CDR2 SQIVND (reference sequence). The CDR3 DNA sequence: TGTGCCAGTAGTATTCTTTTCGGGACAGGGGGCAACTATGGCTACACCTTC. It codes for CASSILFGTGGNYGYTF.

The chain joins TRBV5-6 to TRBJ1-1; TRBD1 matches 9 bases. Trimming at V came to 3 bases and at J to 7 bases, leaving 7 bases not matched to a gene. Germline CDR1 reads SGHDT; CDR2 reads YYEEEE. This CDR3 is 14 amino acids long. The CDR3 sequence: CASSSGQGRGEAFF. The CDR3 DNA follows: TGTGCCAGCAGCTCTGGACAGGGGAGAGGTGAAGCTTTCTTT. The variable domain in full, completed from reference TRBV5-6 and TRBJ1-1, reads DAGVTQSPTHLIKTRGQQVTLRCSPKSGHDTVSWYQQALGQGPQFIFQYYEEEERQRGNFPDRFSGHQFPNYSSELNVNALLLGDSALYLCASSSGQGRGEAFFGQGTRLTVV.

The chain couples TRBV3-1 (or the pseudogene TRBV3-2) to TRBJ1-6; D not certain. Trimming removed 4 bases at V and 0 bases at J, with 19 bases between. Germline loops: CDR1 LGHDT, CDR2 YNNKEL (reference sequence). The CDR3 is 19 residues long. CDR3 sequence reads: CASSPPSWTGSSYNSPLHF. CDR3 in DNA: TGTGCCAGCAGCCCGCCTAGCTGGACGGGGAGCTCCTATAATTCACCCCTCCACTTT.

The chain uses TRBV6-1 and TRBJ2-7; D possibly corresponds to TRBD1 (7 bases). Trimming shortened V by 2 bases and J by 2 bases, and 13 bases separated the two germline ends. Germline V gene sequence: CDR1 MNHNS, CDR2 SASEGT. This CDR3 has 15 amino acids. DNA for the CDR3: TGTGCCAGCAGTGAAAGGAGGGGGCCTACCTACGAGCAGTACTTC. Translation gives CASSERRGPTYEQYF.

The chain combines TRBV5-4 with TRBJ2-7, with TRBD1 matching 8 bases. The CDR3 loop spans 15 amino acids. V shed 2 bases, J shed 5 bases, and the junction held 9 bases outside the gene matches. From germline, CDR1 is SGHNT and CDR2 YYREEE (reference sequence). CDR3 sequence: CASSLSGGGLDEQYF. The CDR3 DNA reads as TGTGCCAGCAGCTTATCAGGGGGCGGGCTGGACGAGCAGTACTTC.

V usage is TRBV28 and J usage is TRBJ2-7; TRBD1 matches at 9 bases. This CDR3 is 16 amino acids long. Trimming cost V 4 bases and J 4 bases; bases outside gene matches: 11. Germline lookup yields CDR1 MDHEN and CDR2 SYDVKM. This CDR3 is CASSSPGTGKEYEQYF. DNA of the CDR3: TGTGCCAGCAGTTCCCCTGGGACAGGGAAGGAGTACGAGCAGTACTTC.

This chain joins TRBV6-6 and TRBJ2-7, with D tentatively TRBD1 (5 bases). Germline values: CDR1 MNHNY, CDR2 SVGAGI (reference sequence). The CDR3 is 14 amino acids. V was clipped by 2 bases and J by 8 bases, with 16 bases between them. The CDR3 sequence is CASSYKVGETQQYF. As DNA, the CDR3 is TGTGCCAGCAGTTACAAGGTAGGGGAAACGCAGCAGTACTTC.

The gene calls are TRBV19 and TRBJ1-2, with D maybe TRBD1 (5 bases). From germline, CDR1 is LNHDA and CDR2 SQIVND (reference sequence). V lost 3 bases to trimming and J lost 6 bases, with 20 bases between them. This CDR3 spans 16 amino acids. CDR3 bases: TGTGCCAGTAGTATCGGAGGGGTAAAGGATATTCATGGCTACACCTTC. This codes for CASSIGGVKDIHGYTF.

V and J are TRBV2 and TRBJ1-5; 11 nucleotides agree with TRBD1. Germline lookup yields CDR1 SNHLY and CDR2 FYNNEI. CDR3 length equals 16 residues. V lost 6 bases, J lost 6 bases, and 10 bases stayed unmatched. The CDR3 loop reads CASRGQGGAKGQPQHF. CDR3 DNA: TGTGCCAGCAGGGGACAGGGGGGGGCCAAAGGTCAGCCCCAGCATTTT.

The chain links TRBV5-1 to TRBJ2-3; 7 bases are shared with TRBD1. V shed 3 bases and J 2 bases; nucleotides not matched to a gene: 3. Germline-derived CDR1 and CDR2 are SGHRS and YFSETQ. The CDR3 length is 14 residues. CDR3 coding DNA: TGCGCCAGCAGCTCGGGACAGATCACAGATACGCAGTATTTT. It specifies CASSSGQITDTQYF.

The genes are TRBV6-2 or TRBV6-3 and TRBJ2-2; 13 bases map to TRBD2. The CDR3 is made up of 18 amino acids. Germline loops: CDR1 MNHEY, CDR2 SVGEGT. V lost 4 bases and J lost 4; bases outside the gene matches: 9. The CDR3 DNA sequence: TGTGCCAGCAGTTCTGTGACTAGCGGGAGGAGGGGCACCGGGGAGCTGTTTTTT. Encoded protein: CASSSVTSGRRGTGELFF.

The chain combines TRBV9 with TRBJ2-3; 14 bases line up with TRBD2. Germline CDR1 is SGDLS and CDR2 is YYNGEE. CDR3 length: 15 amino acids. V shed 3 bases and J 5 bases; nucleotides not matched to a gene: 2. CDR3 sequence (DNA): TGTGCCAGCAGCGCCGGGACTAGCGGGAGAGATACGCAGTATTTT. Its translation: CASSAGTSGRDTQYF.

V and J are TRBV28 and TRBJ1-5, with TRBD1 matching 9 bases. Germline assignment: CDR1 MDHEN and CDR2 SYDVKM. The CDR3 runs to 15 residues. V dropped 6 bases and J dropped 5; count of bases not matched to a gene: 8. The DNA of the CDR3 is TGTGCCAGCAGGCCCGGGGACAGGGATTATCAGCCCCAGCATTTT. Translated, it gives CASRPGDRDYQPQHF.

The chain combines TRBV7-2 with TRBJ2-7; the D is unclear. CDR1 SGHTA and CDR2 FQGNSA come from the germline V gene. V was pared by 0 bases and J by 0 bases, with 12 bases between. The CDR3 consists of 16 residues. As DNA, the CDR3 is TGTGCCAGCAGCTTAGCCCGCGCAGGTAGCTCCTACGAGCAGTACTTC. It yields the protein CASSLARAGSSYEQYF.

This clone was found once. This rearrangement joins TRBV5-1 to TRBJ2-7; TRBD1 agrees at 8 bases. CDR3 length: 13 amino acids. The germline gives CDR1 SGHRS, CDR2 YFSETQ. The trim removed 0 bases at V and 4 bases at J, leaving 0 bases unmatched. The CDR3 DNA follows: TGCGCCAGCAGCTTGGGGGACAGGTACGAGCAGTACTTC. Translation: CASSLGDRYEQYF.

The chain combines TRBV6-2 or TRBV6-3 with TRBJ2-7, with D tentatively TRBD1 (5 bases). Trimming removed 0 bases at V and 5 bases at J, with 11 bases between. The germline V gene encodes CDR1 MNHEY and CDR2 SVGEGT. There are 14 residues in the CDR3. The CDR3 spells CASSYSIAGHEQYF. DNA for the CDR3: TGTGCCAGCAGTTACTCGATTGCAGGGCACGAGCAGTACTTC.